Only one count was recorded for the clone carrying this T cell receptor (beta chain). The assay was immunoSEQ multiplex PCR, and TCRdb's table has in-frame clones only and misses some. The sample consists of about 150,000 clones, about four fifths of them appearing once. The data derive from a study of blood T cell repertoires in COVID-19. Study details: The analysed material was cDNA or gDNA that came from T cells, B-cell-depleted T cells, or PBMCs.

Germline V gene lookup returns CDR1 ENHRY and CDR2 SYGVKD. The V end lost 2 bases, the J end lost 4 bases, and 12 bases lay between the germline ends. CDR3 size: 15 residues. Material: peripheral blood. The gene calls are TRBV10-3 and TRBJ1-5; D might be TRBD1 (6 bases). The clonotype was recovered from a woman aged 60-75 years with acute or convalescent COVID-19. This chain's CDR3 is CAISEGQQRNQPQHF. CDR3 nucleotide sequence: TGTGCCATCAGTGAGGGACAGCAAAGGAATCAGCCCCAGCATTTT.